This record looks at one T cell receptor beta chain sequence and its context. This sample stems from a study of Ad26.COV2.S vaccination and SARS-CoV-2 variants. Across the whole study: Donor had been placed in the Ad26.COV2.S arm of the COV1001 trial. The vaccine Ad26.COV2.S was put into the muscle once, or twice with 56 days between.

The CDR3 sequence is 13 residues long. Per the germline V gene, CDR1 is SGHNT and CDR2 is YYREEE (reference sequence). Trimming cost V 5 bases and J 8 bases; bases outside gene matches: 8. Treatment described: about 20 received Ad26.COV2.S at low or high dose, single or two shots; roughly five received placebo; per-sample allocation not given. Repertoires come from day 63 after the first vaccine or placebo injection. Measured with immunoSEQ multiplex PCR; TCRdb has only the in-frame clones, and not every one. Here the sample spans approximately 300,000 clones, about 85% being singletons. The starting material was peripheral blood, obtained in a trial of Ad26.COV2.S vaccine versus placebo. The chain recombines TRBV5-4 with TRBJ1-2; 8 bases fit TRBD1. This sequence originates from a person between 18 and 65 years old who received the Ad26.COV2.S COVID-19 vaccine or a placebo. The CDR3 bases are TGTGCCAGCAGGGATAACAGGGGGGGAGGCTACACCTTC. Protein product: CASRDNRGGGYTF.